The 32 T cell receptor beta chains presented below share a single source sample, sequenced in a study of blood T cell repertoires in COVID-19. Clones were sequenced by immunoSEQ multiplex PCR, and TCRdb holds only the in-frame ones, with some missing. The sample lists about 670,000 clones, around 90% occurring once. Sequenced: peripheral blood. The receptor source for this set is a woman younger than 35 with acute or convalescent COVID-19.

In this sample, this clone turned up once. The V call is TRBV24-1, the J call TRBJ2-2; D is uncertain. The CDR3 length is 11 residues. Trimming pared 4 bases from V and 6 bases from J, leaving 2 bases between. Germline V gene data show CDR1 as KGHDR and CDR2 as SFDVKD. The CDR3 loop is CATSDAGELFF. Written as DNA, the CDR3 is TGTGCCACCAGTGACGCCGGGGAGCTGTTTTTT.

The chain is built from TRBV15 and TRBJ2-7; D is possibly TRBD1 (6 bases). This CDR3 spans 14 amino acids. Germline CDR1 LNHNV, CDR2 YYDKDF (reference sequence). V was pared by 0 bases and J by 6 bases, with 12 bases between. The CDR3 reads CATSREVGGGEQYF. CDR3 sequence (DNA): TGTGCCACCAGCAGAGAGGTAGGGGGTGGCGAGCAGTACTTC.

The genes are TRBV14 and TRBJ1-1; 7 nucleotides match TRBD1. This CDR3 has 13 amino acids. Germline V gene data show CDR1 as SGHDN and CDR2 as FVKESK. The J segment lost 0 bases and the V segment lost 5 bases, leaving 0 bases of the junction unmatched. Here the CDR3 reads CASSGQVNTEAFF. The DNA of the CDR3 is TGTGCCAGCAGCGGACAGGTGAACACTGAAGCTTTCTTT.

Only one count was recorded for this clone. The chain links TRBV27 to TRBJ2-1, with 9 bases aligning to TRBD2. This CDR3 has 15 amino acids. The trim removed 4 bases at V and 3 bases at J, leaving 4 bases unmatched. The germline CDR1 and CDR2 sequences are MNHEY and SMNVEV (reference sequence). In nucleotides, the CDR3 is TGTGCCAGCAGTTCTAGCGGGGTATACTACAATGAGCAGTTCTTC. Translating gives CASSSSGVYYNEQFF.

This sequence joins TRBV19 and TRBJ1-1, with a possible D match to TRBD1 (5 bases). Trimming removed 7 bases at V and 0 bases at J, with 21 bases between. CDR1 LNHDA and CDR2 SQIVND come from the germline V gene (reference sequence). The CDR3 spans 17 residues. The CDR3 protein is CASTLRGSRAMNTEAFF. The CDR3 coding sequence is TGTGCCAGTACCCTTCGGGGGAGCAGGGCAATGAACACTGAAGCTTTCTTT. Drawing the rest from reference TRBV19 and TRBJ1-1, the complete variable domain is DGGITQSPKYLFRKEGQNVTLSCEQNLNHDAMYWYRQDPGQGLRLIYYSQIVNDFQKGDIAEGYSVSREKKESFPLTVTSAQKNPTAFYLCASTLRGSRAMNTEAFFGQGTRLTVV.

CDR3 bases: TGTGCCAGCAGCGTAGAACTAGCGGGGAGGGAGCAGTTCTTC. It yields the protein CASSVELAGREQFF. This sequence joins TRBV9 and TRBJ2-1; 10 bases line up with TRBD2. Germline V gives CDR1 SGDLS, CDR2 YYNGEE. Trimming took 0 bases from V and 10 from J; bases not matched to a gene: 4. The CDR3 sequence is 14 residues long.

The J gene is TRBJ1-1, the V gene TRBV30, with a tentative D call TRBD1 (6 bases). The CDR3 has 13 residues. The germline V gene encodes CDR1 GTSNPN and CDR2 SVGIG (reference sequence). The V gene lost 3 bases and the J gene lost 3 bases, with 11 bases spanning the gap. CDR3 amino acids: CAWSRTGYTEAFF. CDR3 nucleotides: TGTGCCTGGAGCAGAACAGGGTACACTGAAGCTTTCTTT.

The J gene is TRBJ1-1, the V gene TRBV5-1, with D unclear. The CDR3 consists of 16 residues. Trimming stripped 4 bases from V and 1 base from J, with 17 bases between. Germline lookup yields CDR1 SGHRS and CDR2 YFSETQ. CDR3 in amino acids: CASSPPRGNGNTEAFF. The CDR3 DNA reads TGCGCCAGCAGCCCCCCCCGAGGGAACGGGAACACTGAAGCTTTCTTT.

The CDR3 DNA reads TGCAGCGTTCCCCAGGGTAACTATGGCTACACCTTC. It yields the protein CSVPQGNYGYTF. The genes are TRBV29-1 and TRBJ1-2, with D tentatively TRBD1 (5 bases). Germline assignment: CDR1 SQVTM and CDR2 ANQGSEA. The CDR3 runs to 12 residues. The V end lost 5 bases, the J end lost 1 base, and 8 bases lay between the germline ends.

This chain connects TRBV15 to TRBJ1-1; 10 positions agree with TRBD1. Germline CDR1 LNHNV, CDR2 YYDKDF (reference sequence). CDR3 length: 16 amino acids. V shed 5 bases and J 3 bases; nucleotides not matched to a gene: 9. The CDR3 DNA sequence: TGTGCCACCAGCCAAAATTGGGACAGGGGAGACACTGAAGCTTTCTTT. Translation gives CATSQNWDRGDTEAFF.

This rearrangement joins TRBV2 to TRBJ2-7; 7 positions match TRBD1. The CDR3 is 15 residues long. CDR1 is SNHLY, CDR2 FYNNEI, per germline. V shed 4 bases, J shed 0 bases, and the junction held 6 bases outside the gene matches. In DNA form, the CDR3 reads TGTGCCAGCAGTGTCAGAGGGGGCAGCTCCTACGAGCAGTACTTC. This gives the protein CASSVRGGSSYEQYF.

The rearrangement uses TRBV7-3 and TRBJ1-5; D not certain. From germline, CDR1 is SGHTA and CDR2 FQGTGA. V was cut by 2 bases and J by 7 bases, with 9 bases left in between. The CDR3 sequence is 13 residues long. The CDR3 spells CASSLGYSQPQHF. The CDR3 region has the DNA TGTGCCAGCAGCTTAGGTTACAGCCAGCCCCAGCATTTT.

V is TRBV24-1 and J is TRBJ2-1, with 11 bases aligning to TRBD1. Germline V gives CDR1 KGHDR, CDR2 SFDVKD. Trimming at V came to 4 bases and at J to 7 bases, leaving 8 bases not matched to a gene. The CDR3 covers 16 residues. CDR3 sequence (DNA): TGTGCCACCAGTGACCCGGACAGGGGGCCGAGGAATGAGCAGTTCTTC. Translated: CATSDPDRGPRNEQFF.

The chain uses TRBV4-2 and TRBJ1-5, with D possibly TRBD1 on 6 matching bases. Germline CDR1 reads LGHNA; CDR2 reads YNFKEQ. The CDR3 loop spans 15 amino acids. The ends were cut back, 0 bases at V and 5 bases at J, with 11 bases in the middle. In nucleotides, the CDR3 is TGTGCCAGCAGCCAAGAGGGCAGGGGATATCAGCCCCAGCATTTT. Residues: CASSQEGRGYQPQHF.

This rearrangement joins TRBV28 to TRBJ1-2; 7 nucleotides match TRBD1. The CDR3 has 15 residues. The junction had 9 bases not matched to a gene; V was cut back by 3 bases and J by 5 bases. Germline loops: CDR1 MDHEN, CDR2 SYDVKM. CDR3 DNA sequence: TGTGCCAGCAGTTTTAGACAGGGTATGGTGTATGGCTACACCTTC. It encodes CASSFRQGMVYGYTF.

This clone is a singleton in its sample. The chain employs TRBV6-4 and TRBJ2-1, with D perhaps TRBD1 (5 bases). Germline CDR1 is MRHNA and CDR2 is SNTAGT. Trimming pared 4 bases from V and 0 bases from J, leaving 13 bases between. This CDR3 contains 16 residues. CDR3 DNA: TGTGCCAGCAGTGTTCTCTGGGGCAGCTCCTACAATGAGCAGTTCTTC. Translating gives CASSVLWGSSYNEQFF.

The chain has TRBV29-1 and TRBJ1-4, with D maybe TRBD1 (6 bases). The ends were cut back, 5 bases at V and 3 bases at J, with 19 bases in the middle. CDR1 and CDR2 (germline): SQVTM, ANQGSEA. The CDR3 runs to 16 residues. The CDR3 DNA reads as TGCAGCGTTAGGGGCCTTTACAGGGATTCTAATGAAAAACTGTTTTTT. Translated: CSVRGLYRDSNEKLFF.

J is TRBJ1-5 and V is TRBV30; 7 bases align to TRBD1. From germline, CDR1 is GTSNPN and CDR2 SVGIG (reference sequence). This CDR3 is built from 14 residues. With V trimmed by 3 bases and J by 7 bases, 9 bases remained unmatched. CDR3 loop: CAWRWRGHGQPQHF. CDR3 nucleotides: TGTGCCTGGAGGTGGAGGGGGCATGGGCAGCCCCAGCATTTT.

CDR3 region: CASSYSTPQGAGGYTF. The CDR3 nucleotides read TGTGCCAGCAGTTACTCGACTCCGCAGGGGGCTGGAGGCTACACCTTC. The chain uses TRBV6-5 and TRBJ1-2, with 8 bases that match TRBD1. CDR1 and CDR2 from the germline V gene are MNHEY and SVGAGI. The J segment lost 8 bases and the V segment lost 0 bases, leaving 11 bases of the junction unmatched. The CDR3 contains 16 residues.

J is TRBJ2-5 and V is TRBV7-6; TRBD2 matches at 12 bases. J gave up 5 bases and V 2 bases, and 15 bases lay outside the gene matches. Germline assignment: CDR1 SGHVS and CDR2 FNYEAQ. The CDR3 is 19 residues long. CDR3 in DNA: TGTGCCAGCAGCTTAACCCAACGCCAGACTAGCGGGGGCGGGGAGACCCAGTACTTC. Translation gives CASSLTQRQTSGGGETQYF.

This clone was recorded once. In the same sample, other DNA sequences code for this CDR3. The chain's CDR3 is CASSLQGNYGYTF. CDR3 nucleotide sequence: TGTGCCAGCAGTTTACAGGGGAACTATGGCTACACCTTC. The genes are TRBV27 and TRBJ1-2; maybe TRBD1 (6 bases). Between the trimmed V and J ends, which lost 2 bases and 2 bases, there was a span of 6 bases. Germline loops: CDR1 MNHEY, CDR2 SMNVEV (reference sequence). The CDR3 consists of 13 residues.

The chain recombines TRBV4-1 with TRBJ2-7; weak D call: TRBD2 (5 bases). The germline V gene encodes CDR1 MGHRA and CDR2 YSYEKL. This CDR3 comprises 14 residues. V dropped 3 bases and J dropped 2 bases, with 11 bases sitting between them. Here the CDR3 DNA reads TGCGCCAGCAGCCAGAGGACTGGAACCTACGAGCAGTACTTC. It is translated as CASSQRTGTYEQYF.

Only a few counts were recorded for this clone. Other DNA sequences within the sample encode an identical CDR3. The CDR3 spells CASSYSSGGAYEQYF. DNA for the CDR3: TGTGCCAGCAGTTACTCTAGCGGGGGGGCCTACGAGCAGTACTTC. V is TRBV6-5 and J is TRBJ2-7, with 11 bases aligning to TRBD2. CDR1 and CDR2 from the germline V gene are MNHEY and SVGAGI. CDR3 size: 15 residues. The V segment lost 0 bases and the J segment 2 bases; nucleotides outside the gene matches: 0.

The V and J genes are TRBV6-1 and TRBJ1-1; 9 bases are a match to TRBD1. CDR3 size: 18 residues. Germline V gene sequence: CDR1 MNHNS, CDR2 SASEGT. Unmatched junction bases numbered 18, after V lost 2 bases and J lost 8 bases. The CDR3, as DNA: TGTGCCAGCAGTGAAAAAACGGGGGACAGGGAGGTCGGGTGGGAAGCTTTCTTT. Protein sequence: CASSEKTGDREVGWEAFF.

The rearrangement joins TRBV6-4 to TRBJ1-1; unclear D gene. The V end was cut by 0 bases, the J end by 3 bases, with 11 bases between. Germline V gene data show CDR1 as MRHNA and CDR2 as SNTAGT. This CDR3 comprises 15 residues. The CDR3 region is CASSDSTGCDTEAFF. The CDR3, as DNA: TGTGCCAGCAGTGACTCGACGGGGTGTGACACTGAAGCTTTCTTT.

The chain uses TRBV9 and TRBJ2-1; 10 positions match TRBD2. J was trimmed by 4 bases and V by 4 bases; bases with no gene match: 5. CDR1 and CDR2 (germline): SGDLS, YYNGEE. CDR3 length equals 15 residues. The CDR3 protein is CASSTSGGAYNEQFF. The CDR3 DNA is TGTGCCAGCAGCACAAGCGGGGGGGCTTACAATGAGCAGTTCTTC.

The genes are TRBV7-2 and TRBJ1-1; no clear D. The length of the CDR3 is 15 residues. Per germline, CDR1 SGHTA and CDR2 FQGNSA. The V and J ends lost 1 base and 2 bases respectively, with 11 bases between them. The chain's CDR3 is CASSLVPGPNTEAFF. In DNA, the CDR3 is TGTGCCAGCAGCTTAGTTCCAGGCCCAAACACTGAAGCTTTCTTT.

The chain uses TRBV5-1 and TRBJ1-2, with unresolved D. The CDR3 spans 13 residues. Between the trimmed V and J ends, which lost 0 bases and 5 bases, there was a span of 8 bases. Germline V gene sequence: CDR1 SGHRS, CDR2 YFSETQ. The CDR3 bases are TGCGCCAGCAGCTTGGACAGTGGGTATGGCTACACCTTC. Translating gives CASSLDSGYGYTF.

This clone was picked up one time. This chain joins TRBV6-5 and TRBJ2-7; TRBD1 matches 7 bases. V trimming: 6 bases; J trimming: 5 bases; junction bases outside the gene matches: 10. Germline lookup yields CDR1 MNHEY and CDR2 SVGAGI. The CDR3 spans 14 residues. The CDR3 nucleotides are TGTGCCAGCAGCCGCCGGGACAGATTGGACGAGCAGTACTTC. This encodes CASSRRDRLDEQYF.

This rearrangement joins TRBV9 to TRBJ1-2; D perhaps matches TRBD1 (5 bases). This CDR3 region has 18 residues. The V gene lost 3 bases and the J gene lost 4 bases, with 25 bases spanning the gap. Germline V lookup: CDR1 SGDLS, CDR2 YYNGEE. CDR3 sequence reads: CASSASPGLFQGGYGYTF. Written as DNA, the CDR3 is TGTGCCAGCAGCGCCTCCCCGGGCCTATTTCAGGGTGGCTATGGCTACACCTTC. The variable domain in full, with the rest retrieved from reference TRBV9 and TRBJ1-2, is DSGVTQTPKHLITATGQRVTLRCSPRSGDLSVYWYQQSLDQGLQFLIQYYNGEERAKGNILERFSAQQFPDLHSELNLSSLELGDSALYFCASSASPGLFQGGYGYTFGSGTRLTVV.

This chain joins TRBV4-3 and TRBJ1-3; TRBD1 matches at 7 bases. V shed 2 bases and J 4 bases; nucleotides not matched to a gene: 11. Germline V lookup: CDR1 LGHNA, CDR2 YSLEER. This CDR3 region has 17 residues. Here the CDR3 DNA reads TGCGCCAGCAGCCAATTGACAGGGCTCTACCCAGGAAACACCATATATTTT. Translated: CASSQLTGLYPGNTIYF.

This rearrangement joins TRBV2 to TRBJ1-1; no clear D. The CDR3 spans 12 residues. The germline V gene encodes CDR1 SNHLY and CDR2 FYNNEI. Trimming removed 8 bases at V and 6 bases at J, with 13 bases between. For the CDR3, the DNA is TGTGCCAGCCTTAAAGAGGGAGCTGAAGCTTTCTTT. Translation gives CASLKEGAEAFF.